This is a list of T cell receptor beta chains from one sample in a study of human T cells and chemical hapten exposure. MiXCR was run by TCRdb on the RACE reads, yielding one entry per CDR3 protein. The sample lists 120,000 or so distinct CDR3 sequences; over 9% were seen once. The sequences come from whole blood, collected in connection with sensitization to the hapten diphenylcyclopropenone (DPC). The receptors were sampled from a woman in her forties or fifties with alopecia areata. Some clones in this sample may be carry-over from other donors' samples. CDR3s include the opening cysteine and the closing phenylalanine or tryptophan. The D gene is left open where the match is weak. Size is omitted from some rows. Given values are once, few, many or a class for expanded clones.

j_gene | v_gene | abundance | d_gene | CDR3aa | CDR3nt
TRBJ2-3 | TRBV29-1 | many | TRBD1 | CSVAEGAGTDTQYF | TGCAGCGTAGCTGAGGGGGCCGGCACAGATACGCAGTATTTT
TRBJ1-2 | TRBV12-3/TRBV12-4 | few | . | CASSFQAEPGYGYTF | TGTGCCAGCAGTTTTCAGGCAGAACCGGGCTATGGCTACACCTTC
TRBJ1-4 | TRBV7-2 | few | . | CASSSRTGSTNEKLFF | TGTGCCAGCAGCTCGCGGACGGGCTCAACTAATGAAAAACTGTTTTTT
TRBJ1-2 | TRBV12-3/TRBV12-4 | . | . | CASSFPRGYGYTF | TGTGCCAGCAGTTTCCCCAGGGGTTATGGCTACACCTTC
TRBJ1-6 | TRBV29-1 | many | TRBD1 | CSAGQGANSPLHF | TGCAGCGCTGGACAGGGGGCTAATTCACCCCTCCACTTT
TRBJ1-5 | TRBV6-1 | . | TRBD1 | CATCLTGPGSNQPQHF | TGTGCCACGTGTCTGACAGGGCCTGGGAGCAATCAGCCCCAGCATTTT
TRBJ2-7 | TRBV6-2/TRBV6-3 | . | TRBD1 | CASSGQGWDEQYF | TGTGCCAGCAGTGGACAGGGGTGGGACGAGCAGTACTTC
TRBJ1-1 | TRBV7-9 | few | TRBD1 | CASSITGTGGLRNTEAFF | TGTGCCAGCAGCATCACCGGGACAGGAGGGCTGCGGAACACTGAAGCTTTCTTT
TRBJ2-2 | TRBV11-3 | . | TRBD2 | CASRWTGTSGGRGELFF | TGTGCCAGCAGGTGGACCGGGACTAGCGGGGGACGCGGGGAGCTGTTTTTT
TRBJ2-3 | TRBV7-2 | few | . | CASSWLDTQYF | TGTGCCAGCAGTTGGCTGGATACGCAGTATTTT
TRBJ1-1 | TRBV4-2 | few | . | CASSPLGVGGRGTEAFF | TGTGCCAGCAGCCCATTAGGGGTAGGGGGGAGGGGCACTGAAGCTTTCTTT
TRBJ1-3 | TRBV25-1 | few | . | CASSDGPTIYF | TGTGCCAGCAGTGACGGCCCCACCATATATTTT
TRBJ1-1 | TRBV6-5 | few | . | CASSWDGLEEAFF | TGTGCCAGCAGTTGGGACGGTCTGGAAGAAGCTTTCTTT
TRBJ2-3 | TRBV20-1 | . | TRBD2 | CSAATSGRASDTQYF | TGCAGTGCAGCAACTAGCGGGAGGGCGTCAGATACGCAGTATTTT
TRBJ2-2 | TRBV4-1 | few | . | CASSREIGGELFF | TGCGCCTCCAGTCGGGAAATCGGCGGGGAGCTGTTTTTT
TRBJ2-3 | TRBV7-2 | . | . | CANPADTQYF | TGTGCCAACCCCGCAGATACGCAGTATTTT
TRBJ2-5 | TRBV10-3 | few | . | CAISGDSGKTQYF | TGTGCCATCAGTGGCGACAGTGGGAAGACCCAGTACTTC
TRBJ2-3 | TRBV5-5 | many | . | CASTRSRGADTQYF | TGTGCCAGCACCCGATCCCGGGGCGCAGATACGCAGTATTTT
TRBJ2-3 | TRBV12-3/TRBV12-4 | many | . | CASSLFGGTDTQYF | TGTGCCAGCAGTTTATTTGGGGGCACAGATACGCAGTATTTT
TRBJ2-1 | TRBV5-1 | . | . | CASSQDYPRQFF | TGCGCCAGCAGCCAGGACTACCCGCGGCAGTTCTTC
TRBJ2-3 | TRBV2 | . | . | CASSDPTVISTDTQYF | TGTGCCAGCAGTGACCCGACAGTAATTAGCACAGATACGCAGTATTTT
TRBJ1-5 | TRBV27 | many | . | CASSLYNSNQPQHF | TGTGCCAGCAGTTTATATAATAGCAATCAGCCCCAGCATTTT
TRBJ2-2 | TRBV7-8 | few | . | CASSLDPGINTGELFF | TGTGCCAGCAGCTTAGACCCAGGGATAAACACCGGGGAGCTGTTTTTT
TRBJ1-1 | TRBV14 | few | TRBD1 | CASSQFRDRGTEAFF | TGTGCCAGCAGCCAATTCCGGGACAGAGGAACTGAAGCTTTCTTT
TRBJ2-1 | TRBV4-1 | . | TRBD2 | CASSPGVAGGPRRDEQFF | TGCGCCAGCAGCCCAGGGGTAGCGGGGGGCCCTAGAAGGGATGAGCAGTTCTTC
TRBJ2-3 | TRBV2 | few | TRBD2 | CASTESGSGADTQYF | TGTGCCAGCACCGAAAGCGGGAGCGGAGCAGATACGCAGTATTTT